This TCR beta chain derives from a study of cytomegalovirus exposure and HLA in healthy donors. Each donor was healthy, and each was a bone marrow donor. The count of this clone is one. The PCR employed 60 Vbeta primers together with 13 Jbeta primers. The table came from immunoSEQ multiplex PCR; TCRdb's copy has only in-frame clones and leaves some out. The repertoire holds roughly 200,000 clones, with 77% as singletons. Sample: PBMCs. The receptor's source is a woman aged 55-69 years in good health and CMV-seropositive.

The DNA of the CDR3 is TGTGCCAGTGGGTCGAGCGGGGGGTTCCTCAATGAGCAGTTCTTC. As protein: CASGSSGGFLNEQFF. V usage is TRBV19 and J usage is TRBJ2-1; the match to TRBD2 covers 9 bases. The CDR3 runs to 15 residues. Germline lookup yields CDR1 LNHDA and CDR2 SQIVND (reference sequence). Trimming at V came to 8 bases and at J to 6 bases, leaving 11 bases not matched to a gene.